This entry concerns a single T cell receptor (beta chain). What it binds is unknown. The authors made TCR beta libraries by quantitative 5'-RACE with molecular barcodes. TCRdb re-called the 5' RACE reads through MiXCR, storing one row per CDR3 protein. The sample has about 540,000 distinct CDR3 sequences, roughly 13% seen once. The record originates from a study of CD8 T cells in ankylosing spondylitis. Study conclusions and caveats: The authors found the disease-linked clones to be CD8+ and relatively rare in peripheral blood. Disease-linked clones reportedly concentrated significantly in matched ankylosing spondylitis synovial fluid. Several highly homologous variants formed a TCR beta motif that appeared characteristic of ankylosing spondylitis blood.

Trimming took 10 bases from V and 0 from J; bases not matched to a gene: 14. The CDR3 loop spans 17 amino acids. From germline, CDR1 is WNHNN and CDR2 SYGVQD (reference sequence). The origin of this receptor is a male donor with ankylosing spondylitis. The V gene is TRBV10-1, the J gene TRBJ1-2, with TRBD1 matching 10 bases. Sequenced material: blood, either unsorted or a sorted T cell fraction (not recorded which). In DNA form, the CDR3 reads TGCGCCAAAAAGGGACAGGGGTTTCTAAATCCTAACTATGGCTACACCTTC. The encoded protein is CAKKGQGFLNPNYGYTF.